The sequence of this T cell receptor (beta chain) was determined in a study of human T cells and chemical hapten exposure. Study as a whole: Weekly administration of diphenylcyclopropenone to the scalp of patients continued throughout the approximately 24-week study. A mostly female patient group had alopecia areata, totalis or universalis.

Using its own MiXCR run on the RACE reads, TCRdb lists one record per CDR3 protein. This sample has 150,000 to 200,000 distinct CDR3 sequences, with around 20% found just once. Time point given: patch test 1, 2 weeks after DPC sensitization. Stated treatment: therapeutic diphenylcyclopropenone sensitization with weekly scalp DPC. This CDR3 has 13 residues. V lost 4 bases, J lost 4 bases, and 13 bases lay in between. Per the germline V gene, CDR1 is DFQATT and CDR2 is SNEGSKA (reference sequence). Sequenced here: whole blood, sampled in connection with sensitization to the hapten diphenylcyclopropenone (DPC). This receptor was obtained from a woman in her forties or fifties with alopecia areata. Some clones in this sample may be carry-over from other donors' samples. The genes are TRBV20-1 and TRBJ2-5; D might be TRBD2 (7 bases). The CDR3 loop reads CSATRGAGETQYF. In DNA, the CDR3 is TGCAGTGCTACTCGGGGGGCTGGAGAGACCCAGTACTTC.